This T cell receptor (beta chain) was obtained from a study of OX40 agonist ivuxolimab in advanced cancers. As concerns this clone: As yet, its antigen is unknown.

V was clipped by 6 bases and J by 3 bases, with 9 bases between them. CDR3 length equals 13 residues. Germline CDR1 MNHEY, CDR2 SVGAGI. TCRdb's table, derived via immunoSEQ multiplex PCR, lists solely in-frame clones and lacks some. Here the sample spans 9,500 to 14,000 clones, under 90% being singletons. Points from the study as a whole: Expanded clones tended on average to be more numerous among CD8+ T cells than CD4+. At doses 0.1 to 3.0 mg/kg, CD4+ and CD8+ clones expanded.

The TCR originated in an adult with an advanced solid tumor such as melanoma, head and neck, liver or kidney cancer. The chain recombines TRBV6-5 with TRBJ1-5; possibly TRBD1 for D (6 bases). The material was CD4+ or CD8+ T cells sorted from blood, obtained in a trial of the OX40 agonist ivuxolimab. Here the CDR3 reads CASRQGVNQPQHF. The CDR3 DNA reads as TGTGCCAGCAGACAGGGAGTCAATCAGCCCCAGCATTTT.